This T cell receptor beta chain was recorded in a study of OX40 agonist ivuxolimab in advanced cancers. With regard to the full study: Ivuxolimab was an agonistic, fully human IgG2 monoclonal antibody directed against OX40 (CD134), a costimulatory receptor. The paper reports the monotherapy dose-escalation portion (N of about 54 patients) of the phase I ivuxolimab trial. Patients were allowed to have had prior anti-PD-1, anti-PD-L1 or anti-CTLA-4 therapy, and roughly two fifths of the dose-escalation patients had been treated with checkpoint inhibitors. Partial responses occurred in three dose-escalation patients, of whom one had hepatocellular carcinoma and two had cutaneous melanoma. Intravenous ivuxolimab was administered to patients every 2 weeks at six dose levels: 0.01, 0.1, 0.3, 1.5, 3 and 10 mg/kg. Of the approximately 54 patients in dose escalation, 19 had hepatocellular carcinoma, some 15 had melanoma, 9 had renal cell carcinoma and 9 had head and neck cancer. The dose-escalation cohort was over 70% male with a mean age of roughly 60 years, ranging from 23 to 79. The point of sequencing TCRbeta in the periphery was to test whether ivuxolimab changed TCR sequence diversity and drove clonal T-cell expansion. What the research found in general, with its limitations: In the 0.1-3.0 mg/kg groups, partial responders had among the lowest normalized peripheral clonal expansion, particularly in CD8+ T cells. Which antigens the clonally expanded peripheral T cells were specific for was not determined. Low levels of normalized T-cell clonal expansion were also seen in some patients who did not respond. At doses of 0.1 to 3.0 mg/kg, clonal expansion of both CD4+ and CD8+ T cells in blood was seen between baseline and week 6. After ivuxolimab, expanded clones were on average more numerous among CD8+ T cells than among CD4+ T cells.

Patients with autoimmune disease history or receiving systemic immunosuppression were excluded from the trial. In every dose cohort, peripheral blood was drawn for TCR sequencing at baseline, cycle 4 day 1, and cycle 7 day 1. Samples came from an open-label, multicenter, first-in-human phase I dose-escalation trial of ivuxolimab. Adults with locally advanced or metastatic melanoma, renal cell, hepatocellular, or head and neck squamous cell carcinoma were enrolled in the trial. Before TCR sequencing, CD4+ T cells and CD8+ T cells from peripheral blood were sorted into separate populations. With respect to this clone: Its antigen remains unidentified. One base away there is no much larger clone; base qualities are not given.

For sequencing of the TCRbeta CDR3 region, genomic DNA was extracted from the sorted cells. The immunoSEQ Assay was used to sequence the TCRbeta CDR3 regions. The table comes from immuneACCESS by way of TCRdb, which keeps in-frame sequences with V and J called. Part of the clones is missing from these tables; in studies checked, under half for an unresolved V gene and the rest for unknown reasons. The sample table shows roughly 45,000 clones, and 80% to 85% are seen once. The ten top clones hold around 7.8% of the sample. The CDR3, from cysteine to phenylalanine, totals 17 residues. The read is trimmed to its CDR3 DNA, 51 bases read in frame from base 1. Trimming costs V 0 bases and J 1 base, and their ends lie 15 bases apart. CDR1 and CDR2 are read off the germline V gene as MGHRA and YSYEKL.

This receptor was obtained from an adult with an advanced solid tumor such as melanoma, head and neck, liver or kidney cancer. Recombination connected TRBV4-1 to TRBJ1-1; perhaps TRBD1 is the D gene, with 5 bases matching. The sequences come from CD4+ or CD8+ T cells sorted from blood, collected in a trial of the OX40 agonist ivuxolimab. CDR3 sequence: CASSQDAGLRSNTEAFF. The bases are TGCGCCAGCAGCCAAGATGCGGGACTGAGGTCGAACACTGAAGCTTTCTTT.